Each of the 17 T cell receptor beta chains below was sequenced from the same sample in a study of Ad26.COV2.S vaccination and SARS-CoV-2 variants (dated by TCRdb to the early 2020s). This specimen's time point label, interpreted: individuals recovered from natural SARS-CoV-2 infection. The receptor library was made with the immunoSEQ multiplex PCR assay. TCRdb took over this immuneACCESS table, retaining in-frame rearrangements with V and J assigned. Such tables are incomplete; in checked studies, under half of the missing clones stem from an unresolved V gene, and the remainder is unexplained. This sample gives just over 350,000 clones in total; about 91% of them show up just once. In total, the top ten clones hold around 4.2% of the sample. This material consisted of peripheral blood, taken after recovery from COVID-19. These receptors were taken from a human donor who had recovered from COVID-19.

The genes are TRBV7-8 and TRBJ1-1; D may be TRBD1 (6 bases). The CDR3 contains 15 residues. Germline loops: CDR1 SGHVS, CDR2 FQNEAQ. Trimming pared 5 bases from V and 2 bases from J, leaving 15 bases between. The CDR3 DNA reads TGTGCCAGCAGCACAAGACAGGTCGTAAACACTGAAGCTTTCTTT. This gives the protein CASSTRQVVNTEAFF. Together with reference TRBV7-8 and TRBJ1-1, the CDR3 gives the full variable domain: GAGVSQSPRYKVAKRGQDVALRCDPISGHVSLFWYQQALGQGPEFLTYFQNEAQLDKSGLPSDRFFAERPEGSVSTLKIQRTQQEDSAVYLCASSTRQVVNTEAFFGQGTRLTVV.

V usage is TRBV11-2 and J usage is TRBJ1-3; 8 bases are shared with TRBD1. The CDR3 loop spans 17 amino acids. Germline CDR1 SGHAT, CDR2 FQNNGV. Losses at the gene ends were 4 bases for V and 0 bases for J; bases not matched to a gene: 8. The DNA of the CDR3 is TGTGCCAGCAGCTCGCTTCGGGGACAGGCCTCTGGAAACACCATATATTTT. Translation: CASSSLRGQASGNTIYF.

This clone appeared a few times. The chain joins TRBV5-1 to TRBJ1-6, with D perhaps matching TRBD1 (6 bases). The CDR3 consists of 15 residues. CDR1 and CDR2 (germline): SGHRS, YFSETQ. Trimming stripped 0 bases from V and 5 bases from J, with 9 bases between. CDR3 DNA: TGCGCCAGCAGCTTGGCGCAGGGGAATAATTCACCCCTCCACTTT. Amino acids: CASSLAQGNNSPLHF.

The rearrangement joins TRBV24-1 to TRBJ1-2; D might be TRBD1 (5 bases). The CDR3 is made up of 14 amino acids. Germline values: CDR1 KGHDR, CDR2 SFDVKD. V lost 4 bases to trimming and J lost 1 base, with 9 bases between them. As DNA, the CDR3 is TGTGCCACCAGTGAGACGACAGTTAACTATGGCTACACCTTC. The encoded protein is CATSETTVNYGYTF.

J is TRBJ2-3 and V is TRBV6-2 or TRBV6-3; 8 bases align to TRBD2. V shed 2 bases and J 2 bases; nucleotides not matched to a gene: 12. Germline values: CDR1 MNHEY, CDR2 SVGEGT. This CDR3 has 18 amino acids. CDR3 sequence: CASSYHPQAGVVTDTQYF. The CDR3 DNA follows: TGTGCCAGCAGTTACCACCCCCAAGCGGGGGTTGTCACAGATACGCAGTATTTT.

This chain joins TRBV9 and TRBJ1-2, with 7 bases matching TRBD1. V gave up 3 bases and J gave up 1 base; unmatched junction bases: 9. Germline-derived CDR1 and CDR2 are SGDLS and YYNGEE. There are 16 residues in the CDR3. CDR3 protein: CASSASRDSLNYGYTF. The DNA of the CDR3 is TGTGCCAGCAGCGCTTCCCGGGACAGCCTTAACTATGGCTACACCTTC.

In DNA, the CDR3 is TGCGCCAGCAGCCACCTGGACAGCAGCTCTGGAAACACCATATATTTT. Residues: CASSHLDSSSGNTIYF. J is TRBJ1-3 and V is TRBV4-1, with TRBD1 as a possible D gene (6 bases). CDR1 is MGHRA and CDR2 is YSYEKL in the germline V gene. The CDR3 totals 16 residues. The germline V and J ends were trimmed by 3 bases and 0 bases, with 12 bases remaining between them.

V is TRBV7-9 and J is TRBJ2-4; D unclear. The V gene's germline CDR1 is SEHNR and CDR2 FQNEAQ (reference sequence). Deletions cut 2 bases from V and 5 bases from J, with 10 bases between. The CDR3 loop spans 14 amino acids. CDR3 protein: CASSLRSEQNIQYF. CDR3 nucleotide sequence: TGTGCCAGCAGCTTACGGAGCGAGCAAAACATTCAGTACTTC.

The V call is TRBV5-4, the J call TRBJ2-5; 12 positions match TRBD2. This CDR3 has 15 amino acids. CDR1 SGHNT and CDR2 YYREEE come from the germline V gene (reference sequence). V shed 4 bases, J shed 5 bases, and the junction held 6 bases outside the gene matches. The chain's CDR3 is CASSPTSGGSETQYF. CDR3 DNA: TGTGCCAGCAGCCCCACTAGCGGGGGGTCGGAGACCCAGTACTTC.

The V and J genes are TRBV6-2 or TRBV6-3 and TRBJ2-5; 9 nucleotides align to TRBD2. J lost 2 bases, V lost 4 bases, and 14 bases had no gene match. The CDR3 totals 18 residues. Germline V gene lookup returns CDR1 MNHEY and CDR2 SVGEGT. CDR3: CASSSLPWLAGRQETQYF. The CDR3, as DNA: TGTGCCAGCAGTTCCCTGCCCTGGCTAGCGGGGCGTCAAGAGACCCAGTACTTC.

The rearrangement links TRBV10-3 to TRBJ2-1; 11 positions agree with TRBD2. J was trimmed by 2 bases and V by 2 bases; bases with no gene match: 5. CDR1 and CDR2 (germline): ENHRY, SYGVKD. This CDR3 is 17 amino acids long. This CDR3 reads CAISERLSGGAYNEQFF. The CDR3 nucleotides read TGTGCCATCAGTGAGCGTCTTAGCGGGGGGGCCTACAATGAGCAGTTCTTC.

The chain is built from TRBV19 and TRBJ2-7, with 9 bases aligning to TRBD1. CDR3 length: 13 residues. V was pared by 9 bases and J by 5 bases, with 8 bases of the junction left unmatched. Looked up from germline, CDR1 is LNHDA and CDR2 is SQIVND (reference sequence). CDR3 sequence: CASKDRGSNEQYF. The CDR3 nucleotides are TGTGCCAGCAAGGACAGGGGTTCGAACGAGCAGTACTTC.

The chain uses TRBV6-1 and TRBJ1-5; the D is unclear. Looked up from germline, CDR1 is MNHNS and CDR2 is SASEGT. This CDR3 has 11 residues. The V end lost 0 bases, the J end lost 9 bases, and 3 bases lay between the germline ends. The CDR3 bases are TGTGCCAGCAGTGAAGCGCGGCCCCAGCATTTT. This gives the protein CASSEARPQHF.

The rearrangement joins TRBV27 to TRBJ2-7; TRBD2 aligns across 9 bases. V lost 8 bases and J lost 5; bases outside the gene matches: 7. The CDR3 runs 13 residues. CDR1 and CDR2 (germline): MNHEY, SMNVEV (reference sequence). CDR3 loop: CASGSGGPHEQYF. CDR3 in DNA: TGTGCCAGCGGTAGCGGGGGACCCCACGAGCAGTACTTC.

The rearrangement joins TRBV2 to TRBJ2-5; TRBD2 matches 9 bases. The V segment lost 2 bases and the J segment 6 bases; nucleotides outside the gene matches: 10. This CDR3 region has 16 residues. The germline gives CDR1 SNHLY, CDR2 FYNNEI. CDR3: CASSEPGERGDQTQYF. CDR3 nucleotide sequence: TGTGCCAGCAGTGAACCCGGCGAGCGGGGGGATCAGACCCAGTACTTC. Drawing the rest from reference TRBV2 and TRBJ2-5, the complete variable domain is EPEVTQTPSHQVTQMGQEVILRCVPISNHLYFYWYRQILGQKVEFLVSFYNNEISEKSEIFDDQFSVERPDGSNFTLKIRSTKLEDSAMYFCASSEPGERGDQTQYFGPGTRLLVL.

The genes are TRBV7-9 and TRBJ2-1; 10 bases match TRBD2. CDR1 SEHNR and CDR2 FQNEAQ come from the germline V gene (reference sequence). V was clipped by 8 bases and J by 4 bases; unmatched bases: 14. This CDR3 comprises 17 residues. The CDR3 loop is CASGMKRSGGPYNEQFF. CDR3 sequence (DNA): TGTGCCAGCGGGATGAAACGTAGCGGGGGGCCTTACAATGAGCAGTTCTTC.

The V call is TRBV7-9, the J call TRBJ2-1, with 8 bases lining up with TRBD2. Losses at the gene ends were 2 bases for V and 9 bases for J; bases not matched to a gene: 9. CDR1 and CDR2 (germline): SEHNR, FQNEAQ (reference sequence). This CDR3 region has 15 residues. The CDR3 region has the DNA TGTGCCAGCAGCTTAAGGCTCCAAGCGGGGGTTGAGCAGTTCTTC. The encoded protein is CASSLRLQAGVEQFF.